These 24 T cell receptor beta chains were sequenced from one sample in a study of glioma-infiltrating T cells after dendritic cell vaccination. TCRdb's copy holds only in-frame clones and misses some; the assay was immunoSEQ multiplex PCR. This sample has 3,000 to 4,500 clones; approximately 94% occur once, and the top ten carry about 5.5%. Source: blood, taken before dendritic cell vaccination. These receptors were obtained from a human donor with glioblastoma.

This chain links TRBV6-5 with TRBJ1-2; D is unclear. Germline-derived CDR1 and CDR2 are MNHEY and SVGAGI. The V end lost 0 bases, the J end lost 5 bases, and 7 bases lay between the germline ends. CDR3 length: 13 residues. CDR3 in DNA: TGTGCCAGCAGTTACTCGCTAGAGTATGGCTACACCTTC. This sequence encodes CASSYSLEYGYTF.

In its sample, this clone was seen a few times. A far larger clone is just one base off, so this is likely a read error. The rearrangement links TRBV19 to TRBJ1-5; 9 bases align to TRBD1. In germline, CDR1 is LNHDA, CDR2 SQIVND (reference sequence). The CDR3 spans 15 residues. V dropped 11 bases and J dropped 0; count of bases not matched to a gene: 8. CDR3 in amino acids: CAAVGTGHSNQPQHF. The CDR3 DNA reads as TGTGCCGCCGTGGGGACAGGGCATAGCAATCAGCCCCAGCATTTT.

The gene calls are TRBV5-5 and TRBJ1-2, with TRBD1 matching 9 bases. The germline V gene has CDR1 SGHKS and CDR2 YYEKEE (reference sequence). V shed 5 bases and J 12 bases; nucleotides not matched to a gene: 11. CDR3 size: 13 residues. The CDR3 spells CASRAPGTGRNTF. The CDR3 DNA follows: TGTGCCAGCAGAGCCCCCGGGACAGGGCGGAACACCTTC.

The CDR3 region is CASSLGAVGELFF. The CDR3 nucleotides are TGTGCCAGCAGCTTAGGCGCGGTCGGGGAGCTGTTTTTT. The chain links TRBV11-3 to TRBJ2-2; no firm D call. V gave up 1 base and J gave up 7 bases, with 7 bases separating them. CDR3 length: 13 amino acids. Germline V lookup: CDR1 SGHNT, CDR2 YENEEA.

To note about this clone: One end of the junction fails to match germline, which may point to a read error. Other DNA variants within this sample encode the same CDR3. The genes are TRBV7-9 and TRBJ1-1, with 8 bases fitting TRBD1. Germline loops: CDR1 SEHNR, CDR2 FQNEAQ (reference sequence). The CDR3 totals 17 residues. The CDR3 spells CASSLLGRGREQAEAFF. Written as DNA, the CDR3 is TGTGCCAGCAGCTTACTGGGCAGGGGGCGCGAACAGGCTGAAGCCTTCTTT.

CDR3 nucleotide sequence: TGTGCCTGGAGGTCCGGCAGGGGGCTCTACGAGCAGTACTTC. Protein product: CAWRSGRGLYEQYF. The V and J genes are TRBV30 and TRBJ2-7; 8 positions match TRBD1. The CDR3 totals 14 residues. After removal of 3 bases from V and 3 bases from J, the junction contained 7 bases not matched to a gene. Germline V gene lookup returns CDR1 GTSNPN and CDR2 SVGIG (reference sequence).

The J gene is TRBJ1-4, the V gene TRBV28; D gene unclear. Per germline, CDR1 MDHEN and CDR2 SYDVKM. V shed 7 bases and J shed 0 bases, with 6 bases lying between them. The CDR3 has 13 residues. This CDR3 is CASTPTTNEKLFF. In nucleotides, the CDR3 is TGTGCCAGCACCCCAACAACTAATGAAAAACTGTTTTTT.

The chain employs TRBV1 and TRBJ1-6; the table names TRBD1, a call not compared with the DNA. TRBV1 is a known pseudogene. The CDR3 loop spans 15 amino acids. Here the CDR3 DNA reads TGCACCAGCAGCCAAGATACCGACAATAGTTCACCCCTCCACTTT. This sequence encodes CTSSQDTDNSSPLHF.

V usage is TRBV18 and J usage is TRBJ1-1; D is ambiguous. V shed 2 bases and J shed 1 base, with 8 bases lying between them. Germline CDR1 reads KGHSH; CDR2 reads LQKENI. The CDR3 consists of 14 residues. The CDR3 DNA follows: TGTGCCAGCTCACCATTGGAGGGGAACACTGAAGCTTTCTTT. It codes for CASSPLEGNTEAFF.

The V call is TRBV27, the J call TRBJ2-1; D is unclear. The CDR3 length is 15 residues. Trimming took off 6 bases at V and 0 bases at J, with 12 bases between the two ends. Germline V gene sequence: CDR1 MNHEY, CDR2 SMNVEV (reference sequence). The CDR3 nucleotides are TGTGCCAGCAGGATCTGGGCGAGCTCCTACAATGAGCAGTTCTTC. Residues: CASRIWASSYNEQFF.

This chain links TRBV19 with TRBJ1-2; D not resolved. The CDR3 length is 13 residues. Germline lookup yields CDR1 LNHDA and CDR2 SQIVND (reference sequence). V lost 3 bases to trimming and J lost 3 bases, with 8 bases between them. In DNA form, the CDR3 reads TGTGCCAGTAGTATTGAACAGTACTATGGCTACACCTTC. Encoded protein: CASSIEQYYGYTF.

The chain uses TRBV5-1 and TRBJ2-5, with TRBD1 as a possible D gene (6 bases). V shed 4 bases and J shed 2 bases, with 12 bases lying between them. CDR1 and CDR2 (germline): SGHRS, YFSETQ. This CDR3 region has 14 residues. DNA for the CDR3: TGCGCCAGCAGCCCCGGGACACCTCAAGAGACCCAGTACTTC. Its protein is CASSPGTPQETQYF.

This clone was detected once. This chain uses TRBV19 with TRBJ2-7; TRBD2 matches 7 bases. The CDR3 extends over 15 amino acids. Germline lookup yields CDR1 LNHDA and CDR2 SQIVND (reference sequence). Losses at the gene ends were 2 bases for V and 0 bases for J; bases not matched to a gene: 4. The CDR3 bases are TGTGCCAGTAGTATATATGCGGGAGTCTCCTACGAGCAGTACTTC. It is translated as CASSIYAGVSYEQYF.

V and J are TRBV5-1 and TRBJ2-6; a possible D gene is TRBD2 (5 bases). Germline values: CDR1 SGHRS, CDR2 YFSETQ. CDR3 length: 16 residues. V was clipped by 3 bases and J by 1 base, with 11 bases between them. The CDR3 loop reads CASSSRAESGANVLTF. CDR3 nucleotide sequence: TGCGCCAGCAGCTCCAGAGCGGAGTCTGGGGCCAACGTCCTGACTTTC.

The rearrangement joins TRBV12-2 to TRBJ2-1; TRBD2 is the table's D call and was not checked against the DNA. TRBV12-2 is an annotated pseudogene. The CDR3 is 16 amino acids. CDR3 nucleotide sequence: TGTGCAAGTCGCTTCTTAGCGGGAGGCTCCTACAATGAGCAGTTCTTC. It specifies CASRFLAGGSYNEQFF.

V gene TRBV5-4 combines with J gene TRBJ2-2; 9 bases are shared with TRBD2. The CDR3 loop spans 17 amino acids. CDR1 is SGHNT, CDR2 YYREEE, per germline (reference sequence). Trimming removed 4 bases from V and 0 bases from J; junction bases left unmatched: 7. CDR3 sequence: CASSPTSGGTNTGELFF. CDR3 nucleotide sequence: TGTGCCAGCAGCCCAACAAGCGGGGGGACGAACACCGGGGAGCTGTTTTTT.

Here the CDR3 DNA reads TGTGCCAGCAGCCCGGGGGGGGTTTACGAGCAGTACTTC. Protein: CASSPGGVYEQYF. The chain uses TRBV5-6 and TRBJ2-7, with 8 bases matching TRBD2. V lost 4 bases and J lost 4; bases outside the gene matches: 4. Germline V gene lookup returns CDR1 SGHDT and CDR2 YYEEEE. This CDR3 comprises 13 residues.

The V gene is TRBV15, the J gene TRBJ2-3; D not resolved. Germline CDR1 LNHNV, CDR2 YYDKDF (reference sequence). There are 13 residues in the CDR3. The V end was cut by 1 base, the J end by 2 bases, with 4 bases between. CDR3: CATSRAITDTQYF. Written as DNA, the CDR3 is TGTGCCACCAGCAGAGCCATCACAGATACGCAGTATTTT. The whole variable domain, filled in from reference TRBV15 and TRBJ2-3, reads DAMVIQNPRYQVTQFGKPVTLSCSQTLNHNVMYWYQQKSSQAPKLLFHYYDKDFNNEADTPDNFQSRRPNTSFCFLDIRSPGLGDTAMYLCATSRAITDTQYFGPGTRLTVL.

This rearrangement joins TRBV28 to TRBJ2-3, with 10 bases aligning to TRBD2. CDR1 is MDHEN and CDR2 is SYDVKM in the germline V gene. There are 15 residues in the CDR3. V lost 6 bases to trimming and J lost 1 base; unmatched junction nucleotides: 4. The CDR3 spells CASSSGTSGTDTQYF. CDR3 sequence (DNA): TGTGCCAGCAGCTCCGGGACTAGCGGCACAGATACGCAGTATTTT.

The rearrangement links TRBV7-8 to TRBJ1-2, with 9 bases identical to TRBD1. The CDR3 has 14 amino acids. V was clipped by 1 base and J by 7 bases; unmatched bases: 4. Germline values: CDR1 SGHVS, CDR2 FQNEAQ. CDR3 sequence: CASSLGDRALGYTF. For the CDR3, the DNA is TGTGCCAGCAGCTTAGGGGACAGGGCCCTTGGCTACACCTTC.

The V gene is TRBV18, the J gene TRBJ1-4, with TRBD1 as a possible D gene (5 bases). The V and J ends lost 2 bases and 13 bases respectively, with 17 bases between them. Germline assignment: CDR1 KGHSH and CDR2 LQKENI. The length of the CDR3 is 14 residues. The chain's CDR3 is CASSPSGQAFSLFF. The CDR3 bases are TGTGCCAGCTCACCAAGTGGACAAGCATTTTCACTGTTTTTT.

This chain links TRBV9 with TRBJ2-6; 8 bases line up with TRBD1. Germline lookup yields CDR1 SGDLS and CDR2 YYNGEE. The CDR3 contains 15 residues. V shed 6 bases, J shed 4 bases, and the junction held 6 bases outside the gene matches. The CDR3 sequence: CASTGQGPGANVLTF. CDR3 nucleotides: TGTGCCAGCACCGGACAGGGTCCGGGGGCCAACGTCCTGACTTTC.

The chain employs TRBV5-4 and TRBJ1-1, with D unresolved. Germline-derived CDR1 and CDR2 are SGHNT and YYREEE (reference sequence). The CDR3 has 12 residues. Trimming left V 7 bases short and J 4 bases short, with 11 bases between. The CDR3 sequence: CASGREGTEAFF. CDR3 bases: TGTGCCAGCGGACGAGAGGGCACTGAAGCTTTCTTT.

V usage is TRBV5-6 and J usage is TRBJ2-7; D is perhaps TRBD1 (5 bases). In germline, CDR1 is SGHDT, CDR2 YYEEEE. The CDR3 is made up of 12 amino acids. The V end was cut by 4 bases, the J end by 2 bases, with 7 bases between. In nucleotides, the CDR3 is TGTGCCAGCAGCCGACAGCCCTACGAGCAGTACTTC. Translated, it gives CASSRQPYEQYF.